Listed here are 14 T cell receptor beta chains from one sample, sequenced in a study of cytomegalovirus exposure and HLA in healthy donors. This PCR relied on a set of 60 Vbeta primers and 13 Jbeta primers. Method: immunoSEQ multiplex PCR; TCRdb's copy keeps in-frame clones and lacks some. The sample has approximately 150,000 clones, more than 80% seen once. Sequences were obtained from PBMCs. Source of these receptors: a man in his late teens or twenties in good health and CMV-seronegative.

This clone was recorded a few times. DNA of the CDR3: TGTGCCAGTGGGGTATGGGACAGGGGGTTTCTCAAGCAGTTCTTC. Its protein is CASGVWDRGFLKQFF. The chain recombines TRBV6-1 with TRBJ2-1; TRBD1 aligns across 11 bases. V lost 9 bases, J lost 11 bases, and 15 bases stayed unmatched. CDR1 is MNHNS and CDR2 is SASEGT in the germline V gene. This CDR3 has 15 residues.

The J gene is TRBJ2-6, the V gene TRBV9, with unresolved D. Trimming took off 2 bases at V and 3 bases at J, with 12 bases between the two ends. The CDR3 loop spans 16 amino acids. The germline V gene encodes CDR1 SGDLS and CDR2 YYNGEE. In DNA form, the CDR3 reads TGTGCCAGCAGCGTTTTTAGCAATTTTGGGGCCAACGTCCTGACTTTC. Translating gives CASSVFSNFGANVLTF.

This chain joins TRBV5-1 and TRBJ2-5; D perhaps matches TRBD1 (6 bases). The CDR3 spans 18 residues. V lost 0 bases and J lost 2, with 20 bases in between. Germline CDR1 and CDR2: SGHRS and YFSETQ. The CDR3 DNA is TGCGCCAGCAGCTTGGCCCTTGCAGGGGCGGAATCACAAGAGACCCAGTACTTC. Its translation is CASSLALAGAESQETQYF.

J is TRBJ2-7 and V is TRBV5-1, with 11 bases that match TRBD1. The V segment lost 0 bases and the J segment 2 bases; nucleotides outside the gene matches: 1. CDR1 and CDR2 from the germline V gene are SGHRS and YFSETQ. The CDR3 has 15 amino acids. As DNA, the CDR3 is TGCGCCAGCAGCTTGGTGGGACAGGGGGCCTACGAGCAGTACTTC. Its protein product is CASSLVGQGAYEQYF. Filled out from reference TRBV5-1 and TRBJ2-7, the complete variable domain reads KAGVTQTPRYLIKTRGQQVTLSCSPISGHRSVSWYQQTPGQGLQFLFEYFSETQRNKGNFPGRFSGRQFSNSRSEMNVSTLELGDSALYLCASSLVGQGAYEQYFGPGTRLTVT.

This clone turned up a few times. J is TRBJ1-4 and V is TRBV5-3; no clear D. TRBV5-3 is labeled an ORF, and its function is uncertain. The ends were cut back, 0 bases at V and 6 bases at J, with 15 bases in the middle. The CDR3 covers 16 residues. CDR3 residues: CARSLVQERVDEKLFF. CDR3 coding DNA: TGTGCCAGAAGCTTGGTGCAGGAAAGAGTTGATGAAAAACTGTTTTTT.

The chain couples TRBV30 to TRBJ1-5; a weak D match, TRBD1 (6 bases). Germline V gives CDR1 GTSNPN, CDR2 SVGIG (reference sequence). This CDR3 region has 13 residues. V gave up 1 base and J gave up 7 bases, with 11 bases separating them. The CDR3 spells CAWSGGGEQPQHF. CDR3 nucleotide sequence: TGTGCCTGGAGTGGAGGGGGGGAACAGCCCCAGCATTTT.

V and J are TRBV28 and TRBJ2-2; 9 bases match TRBD1. CDR1 and CDR2 (germline): MDHEN, SYDVKM. The CDR3 runs to 14 residues. The V and J ends lost 7 bases and 5 bases, in that order; junction bases with no gene match: 5. CDR3 in DNA: TGTGCCAGCAAAGGACAGGGGTCAACCGGGGAGCTGTTTTTT. It yields the protein CASKGQGSTGELFF.

This chain links TRBV14 with TRBJ2-7; D is ambiguous. The V gene lost 0 bases and the J gene lost 12 bases, with 12 bases spanning the gap. The CDR3 contains 12 residues. In germline, CDR1 is SGHDN, CDR2 FVKESK. The DNA for the CDR3 is TGTGCCAGCAGCCAAGAAAGCCAAACGCTGTACTTC. The encoded protein is CASSQESQTLYF.

This clone came up once. The genes are TRBV30 and TRBJ1-5; D is unclear. Per the germline V gene, CDR1 is GTSNPN and CDR2 is SVGIG (reference sequence). Trimming took 1 base from V and 4 from J, leaving 20 bases between them. The CDR3 extends over 17 amino acids. The CDR3 reads CAWSDRLGLNPNQPQHF. CDR3 nucleotide sequence: TGTGCCTGGAGTGATCGCCTAGGACTTAATCCGAATCAGCCCCAGCATTTT.

The chain combines TRBV7-3 with TRBJ2-1, with 7 bases that match TRBD1. V lost 5 bases to trimming and J lost 4 bases; unmatched junction nucleotides: 8. Germline CDR1 SGHTA, CDR2 FQGTGA. The CDR3 totals 15 residues. CDR3 DNA: TGTGCCAGCAGCAACCACAGGGGCGGTTACAATGAGCAGTTCTTC. Translating it yields CASSNHRGGYNEQFF.

The chain joins TRBV15 to TRBJ1-2; 9 bases match TRBD1. Germline loops: CDR1 LNHNV, CDR2 YYDKDF (reference sequence). After removal of 2 bases from V and 6 bases from J, the junction contained 10 bases not matched to a gene. The CDR3 length is 16 residues. Here the CDR3 DNA reads TGTGCCACCAGCAGACAAAGGGACAGGGACTACGATGGCTACACCTTC. This translates into CATSRQRDRDYDGYTF.

This clone has only a few counts. J is TRBJ2-7 and V is TRBV6-5; tentative D call: TRBD2 (6 bases). The CDR3 spans 12 residues. Trimming took 8 bases from V and 0 from J, leaving 8 bases between them. Germline CDR1 is MNHEY and CDR2 is SVGAGI. This chain's CDR3 is CASGGTSYEQYF. The CDR3 DNA reads TGTGCCAGCGGGGGGACCTCCTACGAGCAGTACTTC.

The rearrangement joins TRBV19 to TRBJ2-2; D gene ambiguous. Trimming cost V 9 bases and J 5 bases, with 10 bases left between them. Germline V gene sequence: CDR1 LNHDA, CDR2 SQIVND (reference sequence). The CDR3 is 12 amino acids. The CDR3 DNA follows: TGTGCCAGCACCGGCAGGACCGGGGAGCTGTTTTTT. Its protein product is CASTGRTGELFF.

The chain is built from TRBV29-1 and TRBJ1-1; D is unresolved. CDR3 length equals 12 residues. With 1 base removed from V and 8 bases from J, the gap between germline ends came to 11 bases. CDR1 is SQVTM, CDR2 ANQGSEA, per germline. CDR3 sequence (DNA): TGCAGCGTTGAAGTGGCCGAATGGGAAGCTTTCTTT. This sequence encodes CSVEVAEWEAFF.